The present T cell receptor beta chain was sequenced within a study of T-cell reconstitution after alpha-beta-depleted transplantation in children. Unique molecular identifiers were built into the TCRbeta library. TCRdb re-derived calls from the PCR reads in MiXCR, one entry per CDR3 protein. The data hold more than 400,000 distinct CDR3 sequences, with approximately 42% observed a single time. This CDR3 is 18 amino acids long. The V segment lost 1 base and the J segment 2 bases; nucleotides outside the gene matches: 10. In germline, CDR1 is SGHNT, CDR2 YYREEE (reference sequence). The sequence was collected from a girl aged 2-9 years with aplastic anemia, due to receive a stem cell transplant. The sequencing here drew on PBMCs, taken before TCRalphabeta/CD19-depleted stem cell transplant. The rearrangement links TRBV5-4 to TRBJ2-3; 10 positions match TRBD2. The DNA for the CDR3 is TGTGCCAGCAGCTTGCGGGTTAGCGGGGGGCGACCCACAGATACGCAGTATTTT. Its protein is CASSLRVSGGRPTDTQYF.